A selection of T cell receptor beta chains follows, all from one sample in a study of neurological immune-mediated disorders. Each CDR3 protein gets one entry after TCRdb re-called the 5' RACE reads with MiXCR. Here the sample spans roughly 100,000 distinct CDR3 sequences, roughly 3.5% being singletons. Sample: PBMCs. The receptor source for this set is a woman in her forties or fifties with multiple sclerosis. The CDR3 runs from the conserved cysteine through the conserved F or W. A D gene is named only where the DNA matches it firmly. Rows may omit the clone size; those that give it use once, few, many or a size class.

clone_size d_call j_call v_call cdr3_nt cdr3_aa
many NA TRBJ2-7 TRBV5-1 TGCGCCAGCAGCTCGAACGGAATGGGGAATTACGAGCAGTACTTC CASSSNGMGNYEQYF
many NA TRBJ2-1 TRBV10-2 TGCGCCAGCAGTGAGCGAGGACAGATAACTTACAATGAGCAGTTCTTC CASSERGQITYNEQFF
many TRBD2 TRBJ2-5 TRBV4-3 TGCGCCAGCAGCCAACATAGCGGGGGGGCCCAAGAGACCCAGTACTTC CASSQHSGGAQETQYF
many NA TRBJ1-6 TRBV4-1 TGCGCCAGCAGCCAAGCGCAGGGGAATTCACCCCTCCACTTT CASSQAQGNSPLHF
many TRBD1 TRBJ1-5 TRBV20-1 TGCAGTGCTAGGGGGGACAGTAATCAGCCCCAGCATTTT CSARGDSNQPQHF
few NA TRBJ1-1 TRBV2 TGTGCCAGCAGGGCGTTTTGGGTGATGAACACTGAAGCTTTCTTT CASRAFWVMNTEAFF
few NA TRBJ2-2 TRBV4-3 TGCGCCAGCAGCCAAGATCGAGCGGGGGAGCTGTTTTTT CASSQDRAGELFF
many NA TRBJ2-3 TRBV6-5 TGTGCCAGCAGTGGCGGGGGCGCAGATACGCAGTATTTT CASSGGGADTQYF
many NA TRBJ1-6 TRBV3-1 TGTGCCAGCAGCCAAACCCGAGGGGGTAATTCACCCCTCCACTTT CASSQTRGGNSPLHF
many NA TRBJ2-1 TRBV7-9 TGTGCCAGCAGCTTAATGGGTGGCCCCTACAATGAGCAGTTCTTC CASSLMGGPYNEQFF
many NA TRBJ1-3 TRBV7-2 TGTGCCAGCAGCCTATCCCAGCTAGCTGGAAACACCATATATTTT CASSLSQLAGNTIYF
NA NA TRBJ1-2 TRBV10-3 TGTGCCATCAGTGAGTCGCAGGGCCGCGACGGCTACACCTTC CAISESQGRDGYTF
many NA TRBJ2-3 TRBV3-1 TGTGCCAGCAGCCAAGTGAGTTTCACAGATACGCAGTATTTT CASSQVSFTDTQYF
many TRBD2 TRBJ2-2 TRBV9 TGTGCCAGCAGCGTTGGGACTAGCGGGGTTTTCGGGGAGCTGTTTTTT CASSVGTSGVFGELFF
many TRBD1 TRBJ1-3 TRBV20-1 TGCAGTGCTAGTAAACAGGGGGCTGGAAACACCATATATTTT CSASKQGAGNTIYF
NA NA TRBJ1-2 TRBV4-2 TGTGCCAGCAGCCCGGTACCAGCGAACTATGGCTACACCTTC CASSPVPANYGYTF
many NA TRBJ1-4 TRBV4-3 TGCGCCAGCAGTCAACAGGGCTTTGAAATGGAAAAACTGTTTTTT CASSQQGFEMEKLFF
many NA TRBJ1-1 TRBV20-1 TGCAGTGCTCTATGGAGGGGATTGAACACTGAAGCTTTCTTT CSALWRGLNTEAFF
many TRBD1 TRBJ1-1 TRBV9 TGTGCCAGCAGCGTAGGTAATTCAGGGGGCACTGAAGCTTTCTTT CASSVGNSGGTEAFF
many NA TRBJ1-1 TRBV19 TGTGCCAGTAGTGTAGACAGGACTGCGAAGTCGCTGAACACTGAAGCTTTCTTT CASSVDRTAKSLNTEAFF
many NA TRBJ1-3 TRBV29-1 TGCAGCGTTGGAGGGGCCATCGACGGAAACACCATATATTTT CSVGGAIDGNTIYF
many TRBD1 TRBJ1-2 TRBV25-1 TGTGCCAGCGGGGGGCCTGGGACAGGGACTGGCTACACCTTC CASGGPGTGTGYTF
many NA TRBJ2-7 TRBV27 TGTGCCAGCACCGAACAGGGCACTATCTACGAGCAGTACTTC CASTEQGTIYEQYF
many NA TRBJ2-1 TRBV20-1 TGCAGTGCAAGACAAATTAGTGAGCAGTTCTTC CSARQISEQFF
many NA TRBJ2-3 TRBV7-9 TGTGCCAGCAGCTTAGGGACTTCTCCGACAGATACGCAGTATTTT CASSLGTSPTDTQYF
many NA TRBJ2-1 TRBV18 TGTGCCAGCTCACCACGGGTAGGTGAGCAGTTCTTC CASSPRVGEQFF
NA NA TRBJ1-3 TRBV10-3 TGTGCCATCAGTGTGGGAGTAAGCTCTGGAAAAACCATATATTTT CAISVGVSSGKTIYF
many NA TRBJ1-1 TRBV5-1 TGCGCCAGCAGCTTGGCGCACCCGGAGCAAGCTTTCTTT CASSLAHPEQAFF
many TRBD1 TRBJ2-2 TRBV4-1 TGCGCCAGCAGCCTCAGAACCGGGACAGGGGTTACCGGGGAGCTGTTTTTT CASSLRTGTGVTGELFF
many NA TRBJ2-5 TRBV3-1 TGTGCCAGCAGCCAAGGGGAGACCCAGTACTTC CASSQGETQYF
many NA TRBJ1-6 TRBV9 TGTGCCAGCGGAACAGGGACCTCCTATAATTCACCCCTCCACTTT CASGTGTSYNSPLHF
many NA TRBJ1-1 TRBV6-2/TRBV6-3 TGTGCCAGCAGTTATGAGGTCACCTCCTTGAACACTGAAGCTTTCTTT CASSYEVTSLNTEAFF
many TRBD2 TRBJ2-7 TRBV4-2 TGTGCCAGCAGCCATGGACTAGCGGGTACCTACGAGCAGTACTTC CASSHGLAGTYEQYF
many NA TRBJ2-1 TRBV20-1 TGCAGTGCAAACGGCGGCAGCTCCTACAATGAGCAGTTCTTC CSANGGSSYNEQFF
many NA TRBJ2-7 TRBV20-1 TGCAGTGCTGGCCGCGCGGGGACCTCCTACGAGCAGTACTTC CSAGRAGTSYEQYF
NA TRBD1 TRBJ1-6 TRBV5-5 TGTGCCAGCAGCTATACGACAGGGGATTATAATTCACCCCTCCACTTT CASSYTTGDYNSPLHF
many TRBD1 TRBJ2-7 TRBV5-1 TGCGCCAGCAGCTGGCGGGACAGGCCAAGCTCCTACGAGCAGTACTTC CASSWRDRPSSYEQYF
many TRBD2 TRBJ2-7 TRBV20-1 TGCAGTGCTAGAGATTCAAGCGGGGGCTACGAGCAGTACTTC CSARDSSGGYEQYF
many NA TRBJ1-1 TRBV5-1 TGCGCCAGCAGCTTGGACAGGGCGGCTGAAGCTTTCTTT CASSLDRAAEAFF
many TRBD1 TRBJ1-2 TRBV2 TGTGCCAGCAGCGGGACAGAGGGAGGCTACACCTTC CASSGTEGGYTF
many NA TRBJ1-2 TRBV5-1 TGCGCCAGCAGCCACTACATCGACCAAGCTAACTATGGCTACACCTTC CASSHYIDQANYGYTF
many NA TRBJ2-7 TRBV7-7 TGTGCTAGCAGCCTATCGTCCGGGGACGACGAGCAGTACTTC CASSLSSGDDEQYF
many NA TRBJ1-2 TRBV7-9 TGTGCCAGCACTCTAATTCCCTACTATGGCTACACCTTC CASTLIPYYGYTF
many TRBD1 TRBJ1-1 TRBV12-3/TRBV12-4 TGTGCCAGCAGCGATTGGGACAGCATGAACACTGAAGCTTTCTTT CASSDWDSMNTEAFF
many NA TRBJ2-4 TRBV11-3 TGTGCCAGCAGCTTAGAGGGGAACAAAAACATTCAGTACTTC CASSLEGNKNIQYF
NA TRBD2 TRBJ2-1 TRBV7-9 TGTGCCAGCAGCTTCGGGGGGGCGGGCAATGAGCAGTTCTTC CASSFGGAGNEQFF
NA NA TRBJ1-6 TRBV20-1 TGCAGTGCTTACGACCGTATCGTAAATTCAACCCTCAACTTT CSAYDRIVNSTLNF
many NA TRBJ1-1 TRBV5-1 TGCGCCAGCAGCTTGTTCCGTTCGTCCGTGATGAACACTGAAGCTTTCTTT CASSLFRSSVMNTEAFF